The clone carrying this T cell receptor beta chain was counted between two and nine times. Its antigen is not known. Sequence at one end of the junction differs from germline and may be a read error. PCR involved 60 Vbeta and 13 Jbeta primers. Clones were read by immunoSEQ multiplex PCR, and TCRdb kept only the in-frame ones, dropping some. The repertoire holds fewer than 250,000 clones, with roughly 75% as singletons. CDR1 is MNHEY, CDR2 SVGAGI, per germline. This CDR3 comprises 14 residues. The data were taken from a study of cytomegalovirus exposure and HLA in healthy donors. Study in general: The Caucasian-associated ancestry cluster held roughly 78% of a few hundred genotyped donors. Points from the study as a whole: Most TCRs appeared rarely, but some public TCRs recurred in many donors.

Healthy bone marrow donors formed the donor group. The sequenced sample consisted of PBMCs. The origin of this receptor is a woman aged 25 to 39 in good health and CMV-seronegative. The chain uses TRBV6-5 and TRBJ1-2; possible D gene TRBD1, 6 bases. The CDR3 loop reads CASSPLDRNYGYNF. CDR3 DNA sequence: TGTGCCAGCAGTCCACTCGACAGGAACTATGGCTACAACTTC.